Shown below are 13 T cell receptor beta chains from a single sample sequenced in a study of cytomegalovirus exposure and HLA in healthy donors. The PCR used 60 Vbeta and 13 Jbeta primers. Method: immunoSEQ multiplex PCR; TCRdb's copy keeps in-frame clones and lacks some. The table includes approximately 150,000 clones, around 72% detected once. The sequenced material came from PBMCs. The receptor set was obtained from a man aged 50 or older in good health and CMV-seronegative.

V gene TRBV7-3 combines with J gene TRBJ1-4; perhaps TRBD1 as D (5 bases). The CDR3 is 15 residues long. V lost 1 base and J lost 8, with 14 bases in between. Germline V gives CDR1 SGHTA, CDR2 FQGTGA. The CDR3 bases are TGTGCCAGCAGCTTAAGGGGGGTTCGCGACGAAAAACTGTTTTTT. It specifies CASSLRGVRDEKLFF.

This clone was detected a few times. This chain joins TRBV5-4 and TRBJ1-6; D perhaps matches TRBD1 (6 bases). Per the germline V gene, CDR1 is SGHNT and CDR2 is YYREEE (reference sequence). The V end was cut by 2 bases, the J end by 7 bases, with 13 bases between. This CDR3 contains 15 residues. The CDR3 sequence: CASSFGGRRNSPLHF. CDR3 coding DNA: TGTGCCAGCAGCTTTGGGGGCAGGCGGAATTCACCCCTCCACTTT.

CDR3 amino acids: CASSLVRGGTDTQYF. In DNA, the CDR3 is TGTGCCAGCAGCTTAGTGCGGGGGGGAACAGATACGCAGTATTTT. This rearrangement joins TRBV7-2 to TRBJ2-3, with 9 bases aligning to TRBD2. The CDR3 runs 15 residues. Unmatched junction bases numbered 2, after V lost 1 base and J lost 3 bases. Germline-derived CDR1 and CDR2 are SGHTA and FQGNSA.

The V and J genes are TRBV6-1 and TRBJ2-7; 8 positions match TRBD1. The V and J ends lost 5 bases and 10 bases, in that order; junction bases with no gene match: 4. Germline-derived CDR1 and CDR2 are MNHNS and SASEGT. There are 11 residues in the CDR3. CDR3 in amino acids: CASSTGGGQYF. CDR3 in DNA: TGTGCCAGCAGTACAGGGGGAGGACAGTACTTC.

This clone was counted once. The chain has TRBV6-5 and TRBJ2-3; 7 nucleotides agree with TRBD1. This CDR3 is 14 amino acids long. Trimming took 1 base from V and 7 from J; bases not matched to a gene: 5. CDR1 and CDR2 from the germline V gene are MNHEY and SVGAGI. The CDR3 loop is CASSYLHRGNTQYF. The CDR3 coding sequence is TGTGCCAGCAGTTACTTGCACAGGGGAAATACGCAGTATTTT.

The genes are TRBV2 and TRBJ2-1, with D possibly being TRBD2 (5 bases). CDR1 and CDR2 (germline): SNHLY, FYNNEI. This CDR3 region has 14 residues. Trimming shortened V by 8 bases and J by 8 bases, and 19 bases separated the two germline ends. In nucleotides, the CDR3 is TGTGCCAGCGGAGGAATCCTGCTTGGGGATGAGCAGTTCTTC. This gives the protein CASGGILLGDEQFF.

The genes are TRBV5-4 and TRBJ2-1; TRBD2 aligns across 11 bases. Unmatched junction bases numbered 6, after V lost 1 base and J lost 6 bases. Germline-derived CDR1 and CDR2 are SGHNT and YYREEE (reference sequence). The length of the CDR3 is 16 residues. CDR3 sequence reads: CASSLLAGGLGNEQFF. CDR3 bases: TGTGCCAGCAGCTTGTTAGCGGGGGGGCTCGGCAATGAGCAGTTCTTC.

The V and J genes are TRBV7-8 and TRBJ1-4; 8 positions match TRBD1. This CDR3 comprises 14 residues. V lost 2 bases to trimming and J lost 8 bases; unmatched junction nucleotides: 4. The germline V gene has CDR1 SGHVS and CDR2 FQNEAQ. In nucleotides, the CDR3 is TGTGCCAGCAGCTTACAGGGGGCGCACGAAAAACTGTTTTTT. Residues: CASSLQGAHEKLFF.

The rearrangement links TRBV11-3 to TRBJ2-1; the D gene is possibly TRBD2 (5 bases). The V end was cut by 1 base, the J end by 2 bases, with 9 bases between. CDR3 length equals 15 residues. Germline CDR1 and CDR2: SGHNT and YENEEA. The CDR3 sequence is CASSLAGNPYNEQFF. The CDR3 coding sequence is TGTGCCAGCAGCTTAGCGGGGAACCCCTACAATGAGCAGTTCTTC.

CDR3 residues: CASRALAGGQDEQFF. In DNA, the CDR3 is TGCGCCAGCAGAGCGTTAGCGGGGGGTCAGGATGAGCAGTTCTTC. V gene TRBV5-1 combines with J gene TRBJ2-1, with TRBD2 identical over 10 bases. Per germline, CDR1 SGHRS and CDR2 YFSETQ. The length of the CDR3 is 15 residues. Trimming removed 5 bases from V and 8 bases from J; junction bases left unmatched: 10.

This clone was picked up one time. The CDR3 loop is CASSIQQGSLETQYF. CDR3 sequence (DNA): TGTGCCAGCAGCATCCAGCAGGGTTCGTTAGAGACCCAGTACTTC. The chain carries TRBV7-2 and TRBJ2-5, with D maybe TRBD1 (5 bases). CDR3 size: 15 residues. The germline V and J ends were trimmed by 5 bases and 4 bases, with 17 bases remaining between them. CDR1 SGHTA and CDR2 FQGNSA come from the germline V gene.

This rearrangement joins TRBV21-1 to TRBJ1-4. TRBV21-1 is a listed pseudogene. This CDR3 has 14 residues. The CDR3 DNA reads TGTGCCAGCAGCATACGGGGGGTTAATGAAAAACTGTTTTTT. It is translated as CASSIRGVNEKLFF.

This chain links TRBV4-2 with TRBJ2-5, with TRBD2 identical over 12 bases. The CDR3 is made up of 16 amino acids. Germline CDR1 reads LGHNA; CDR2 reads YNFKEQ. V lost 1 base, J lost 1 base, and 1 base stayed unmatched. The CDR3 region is CASSQGTSGAQETQYF. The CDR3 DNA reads TGTGCCAGCAGCCAAGGGACTAGCGGGGCCCAAGAGACCCAGTACTTC.